This T cell receptor beta chain derives from a study of PD-1 blockade in classical Hodgkin lymphoma. Study observations and caveats: Underlying causes for the observed repertoire differences were not defined, possibly disease activity or prior therapy.

With respect to this clone: What it binds is not known.

The repertoire was sequenced with immunoSEQ multiplex PCR; TCRdb's copy has only in-frame clones and lacks some. The table shows around 17,000 clones, with around four fifths occurring only once. Trimming cost V 7 bases and J 0 bases, with 10 bases left between them. This CDR3 has 12 residues. Germline assignment: CDR1 SQVTM and CDR2 ANQGSEA. All trial patients relapsed after autologous stem cell transplantation. Using magnetic negative selection, the CD4+ T cells were separated out of thawed PBMCs. The sequence came from a human donor with classical Hodgkin lymphoma. This rearrangement joins TRBV29-1 to TRBJ2-7; D unresolved. The sequences come from CD4+ T cells from blood, collected at baseline. Here the CDR3 reads CSALQPSYEQYF. CDR3 bases: TGCAGCGCACTCCAGCCCTCCTACGAGCAGTACTTC.